This TCR beta chain appears in the sequencing data of a study of blood T cell repertoires in COVID-19. Study-level information: Samples of COVID-19 (acute and convalescent) were obtained from the United States, Italy and Spain. The analysed material was cDNA or gDNA that came from T cells, B-cell-depleted T cells, or PBMCs.

Methods used by the authors: Amplified reference gene primers provided the basis for estimating nucleated cell counts. The repertoire was sequenced with immunoSEQ multiplex PCR; TCRdb's copy has only in-frame clones and lacks some. V, J and clone size derive from that table, while D and trimming were established from the DNA sequence. The repertoire consists of about 120,000 clones, with over 75% occurring once and the leading ten covering approximately 11%. Germline trimming cut 5 bases from V and 3 bases from J; bases unmatched to any gene: 7. Germline values: CDR1 ENHRY, CDR2 SYGVKD. The CDR3 runs to 14 residues.

The clonotype originates from an elderly man with acute or convalescent COVID-19. The chain links TRBV10-3 to TRBJ2-7; 7 bases map to TRBD1. Material for sequencing was peripheral blood. CDR3 region: CAISNTGAGYEQYF. The CDR3 coding sequence is TGTGCCATCAGTAATACAGGGGCGGGCTACGAGCAGTACTTC.